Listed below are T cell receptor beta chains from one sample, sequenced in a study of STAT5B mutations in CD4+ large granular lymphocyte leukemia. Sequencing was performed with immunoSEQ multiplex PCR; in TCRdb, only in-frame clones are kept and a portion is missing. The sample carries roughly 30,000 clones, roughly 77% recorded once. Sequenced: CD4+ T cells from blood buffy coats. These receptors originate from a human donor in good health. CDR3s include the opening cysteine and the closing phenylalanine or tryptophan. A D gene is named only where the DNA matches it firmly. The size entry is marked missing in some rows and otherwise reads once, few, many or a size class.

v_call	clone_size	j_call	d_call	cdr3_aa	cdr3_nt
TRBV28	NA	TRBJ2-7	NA	CASRPTGRDEQYF	TGTGCCAGCAGGCCGACAGGTAGGGACGAGCAGTACTTC
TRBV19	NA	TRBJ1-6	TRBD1	CASTRQGADNSPLHF	TGTGCCAGTACCAGACAGGGGGCGGATAATTCACCCCTCCACTTT
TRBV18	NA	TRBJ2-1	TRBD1	CASSPQTGAYNEQFF	TGTGCCAGCTCACCACAGACAGGGGCTTACAATGAGCAGTTCTTC
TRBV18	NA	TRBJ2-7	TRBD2	CASSPGGSSYEQYF	TGTGCCAGCTCACCGGGGGGGAGCTCCTACGAGCAGTACTTC
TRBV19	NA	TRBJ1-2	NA	CASSNGQKRNYGYTF	TGTGCCAGTAGCAACGGACAAAAGAGGAACTATGGCTACACCTTC
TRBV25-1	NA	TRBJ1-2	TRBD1	CASSVGQGLRGYTF	TGTGCCAGCAGTGTGGGACAGGGGCTTCGAGGCTACACCTTC
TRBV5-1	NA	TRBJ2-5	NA	CASSLPQETQYF	TGCGCCAGCAGCTTGCCGCAAGAGACCCAGTACTTC
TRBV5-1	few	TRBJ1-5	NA	CASAVEGLSNQPQHF	TGCGCCAGCGCGGTGGAGGGATTAAGCAATCAGCCCCAGCATTTT
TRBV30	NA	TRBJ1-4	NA	CAWSVSGTPREKLFF	TGTGCCTGGAGTGTATCCGGGACGCCAAGGGAAAAACTGTTTTTT
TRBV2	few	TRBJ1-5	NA	CASSEGGDQPQHF	TGTGCCAGCAGTGAAGGGGGCGATCAGCCCCAGCATTTT
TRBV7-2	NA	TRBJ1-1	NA	CASSLFGRVTTEAFF	TGTGCCAGCAGCTTATTCGGGAGGGTGACCACTGAAGCTTTCTTT
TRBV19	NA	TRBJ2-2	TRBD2	CASSIRAGVVVGELFF	TGTGCCAGTAGTATCAGAGCGGGAGTAGTTGTCGGGGAGCTGTTTTTT
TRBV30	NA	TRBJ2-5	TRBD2	CAWSSSGGKQETQYF	TGTGCCTGGAGCTCTAGCGGGGGGAAACAAGAGACCCAGTACTTC
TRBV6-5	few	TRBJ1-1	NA	CASSYSSQALSEAFF	TGTGCCAGCAGTTACTCGTCCCAGGCCTTGTCTGAAGCTTTCTTT
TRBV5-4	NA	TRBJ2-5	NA	CASSPGSGPQETQYF	TGTGCCAGCAGCCCCGGATCGGGGCCCCAAGAGACCCAGTACTTC
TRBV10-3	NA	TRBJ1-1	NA	CAISGRGGDTEAFF	TGTGCCATCAGTGGAAGGGGTGGGGACACTGAAGCTTTCTTT
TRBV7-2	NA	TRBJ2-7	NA	CASSSSTAYEQYF	TGTGCCAGCAGCTCTAGCACAGCCTACGAGCAGTACTTC
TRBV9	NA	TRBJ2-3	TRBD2	CASSPGGPADTQYF	TGTGCCAGCAGCCCGGGGGGGCCCGCAGATACGCAGTATTTT
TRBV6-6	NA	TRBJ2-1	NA	CASTTGSTYNEQFF	TGTGCCAGCACAACAGGCAGTACCTACAATGAGCAGTTCTTC
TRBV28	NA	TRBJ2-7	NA	CASRSGEQYF	TGTGCCAGCAGATCGGGTGAGCAGTACTTC
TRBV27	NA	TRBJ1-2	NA	CASSSGPQRGGYTF	TGTGCCAGCAGTTCCGGGCCCCAGAGGGGTGGCTACACCTTC
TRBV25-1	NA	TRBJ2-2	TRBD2	CASSDDSGRMVGELFF	TGTGCCAGCAGTGATGATAGCGGGAGGATGGTAGGGGAGCTGTTTTTT
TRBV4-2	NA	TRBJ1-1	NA	CASSQGDGRGTEAFF	TGTGCCAGCAGCCAAGGAGACGGACGGGGGACTGAAGCTTTCTTT
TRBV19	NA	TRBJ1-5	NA	CASRKGGNQPQHF	TGTGCCAGTAGGAAAGGGGGCAATCAGCCCCAGCATTTT
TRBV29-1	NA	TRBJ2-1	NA	CSHDSSSYNEQFF	TGCAGCCATGACTCGAGCTCCTACAATGAGCAGTTCTTC
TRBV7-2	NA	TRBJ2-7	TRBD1	CASSPGGSYEQYF	TGTGCCAGCAGCCCAGGGGGCTCCTACGAGCAGTACTTC
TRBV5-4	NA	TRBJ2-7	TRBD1	CASSVRDRLREQYF	TGTGCCAGCAGCGTCCGGGACAGACTACGAGAGCAGTACTTC
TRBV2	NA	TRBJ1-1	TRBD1	CASSGGQGRYTEAFF	TGTGCCAGCTCGGGCGGACAGGGCAGATACACTGAAGCTTTCTTT
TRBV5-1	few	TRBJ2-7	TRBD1	CASSRGQGREEQYF	TGCGCCAGCAGCCGAGGACAGGGAAGAGAAGAGCAGTACTTC
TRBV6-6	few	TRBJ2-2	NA	CASSYGGYTGELFF	TGTGCCAGCAGTTATGGGGGGTACACCGGGGAGCTGTTTTTT
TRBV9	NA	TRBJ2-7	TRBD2	CASTLTSDAYEQYF	TGTGCCAGCACCTTGACTAGCGATGCCTACGAGCAGTACTTC
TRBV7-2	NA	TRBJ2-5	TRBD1	CASSLGGGAETQYF	TGTGCCAGCAGCTTAGGAGGGGGCGCGGAGACCCAGTACTTC
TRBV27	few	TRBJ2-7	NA	CASSGGNRYEQYF	TGTGCCAGCAGCGGAGGGAATAGGTACGAGCAGTACTTC
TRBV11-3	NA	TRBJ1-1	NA	CASSLGGMRSNTEAFF	TGTGCCAGCAGCTTAGGAGGTATGCGGTCGAACACTGAAGCTTTCTTT
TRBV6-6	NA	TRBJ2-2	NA	CASGLILLGTGELFF	TGTGCCAGCGGGCTTATCCTTTTGGGAACCGGGGAGCTGTTTTTT
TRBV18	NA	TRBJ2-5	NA	CASSPLFSGKSETQYF	TGTGCCAGCTCACCACTGTTTTCAGGGAAGAGCGAGACCCAGTACTTC
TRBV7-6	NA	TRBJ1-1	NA	CASSLKENTEAFF	TGTGCCAGCAGCTTAAAAGAGAACACTGAAGCTTTCTTT
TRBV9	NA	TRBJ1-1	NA	CASSVAIGRGDTEAFF	TGTGCCAGCAGCGTAGCTATAGGACGGGGGGACACTGAAGCTTTCTTT
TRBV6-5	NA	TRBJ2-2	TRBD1	CASSRTGFDTGELFF	TGTGCCAGCAGCAGGACAGGGTTTGATACCGGGGAGCTGTTTTTT
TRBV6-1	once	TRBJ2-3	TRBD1	CASTMDRGTDTQYF	TGTGCCAGCACCATGGACAGGGGCACAGATACGCAGTATTTT
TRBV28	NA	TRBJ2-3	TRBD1	CASSSSGQGSDTQYF	TGTGCCAGCAGTTCGTCCGGACAGGGATCAGATACGCAGTATTTT
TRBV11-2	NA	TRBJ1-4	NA	CASSLSRLATNEKLFF	TGTGCCAGCAGCTTATCCAGACTTGCAACTAATGAAAAACTGTTTTTT
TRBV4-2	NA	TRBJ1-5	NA	CASSQDARERDQPQHF	TGTGCCAGCAGCCAAGATGCACGGGAAAGGGATCAGCCCCAGCATTTT
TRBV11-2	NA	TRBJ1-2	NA	CASSSPKETRQTNYGYTF	TGTGCCAGCAGCTCCCCTAAAGAAACCCGACAGACAAACTATGGCTACACCTTC
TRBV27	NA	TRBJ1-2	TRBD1	CASSYTGGVNYGYTF	TGTGCCAGCAGCTACACAGGGGGAGTTAACTATGGCTACACCTTC